The 6 T cell receptor beta chains below come from one sample, sequenced in a study of CD8 T cell repertoires and HIV-1 epitope variants. Some clones are missing from TCRdb's copy, which holds only in-frame ones; the method was immunoSEQ multiplex PCR. The sample holds about 95,000 clones, 74% seen once. Sequenced: uncultured baseline CD8+ T cells from peripheral blood mononuclear cells (PBMCs). The receptors were sampled from a male donor with HIV.

The CDR3, as DNA: TGTGCCAGCAGCCAAGATACCCGTTGGGGGACTGAAGCTTTCTTT. Translated: CASSQDTRWGTEAFF. This chain links TRBV14 with TRBJ1-1, with a weak D call TRBD1 (5 bases). CDR3 length: 15 amino acids. V was clipped by 0 bases and J by 5 bases, with 13 bases between them. Germline CDR1 is SGHDN and CDR2 is FVKESK.

The DNA for the CDR3 is TGTGCCAGTAGCAAAATTGGCGGGGGACTAGCGGGAGATACGCAGTATTTT. This encodes CASSKIGGGLAGDTQYF. The chain has TRBV19 and TRBJ2-3, with 12 bases fitting TRBD2. Losses at the gene ends were 6 bases for V and 5 bases for J; bases not matched to a gene: 12. This CDR3 is 17 amino acids long. Looked up from germline, CDR1 is LNHDA and CDR2 is SQIVND (reference sequence).

The chain has TRBV6-5 and TRBJ2-1; 9 bases line up with TRBD2. The germline CDR1 and CDR2 sequences are MNHEY and SVGAGI. With V trimmed by 4 bases and J by 7 bases, 8 bases remained unmatched. The CDR3 runs 15 residues. CDR3 sequence reads: CASSSRGGNRNEQFF. Here the CDR3 DNA reads TGTGCCAGCAGTTCGCGGGGGGGCAATCGGAATGAGCAGTTCTTC.

The table lists this clone with a few counts. This chain joins TRBV30 and TRBJ1-2; D possibly corresponds to TRBD1 (5 bases). This CDR3 is 13 amino acids long. Germline values: CDR1 GTSNPN, CDR2 SVGIG (reference sequence). V gave up 4 bases and J gave up 4 bases, with 13 bases separating them. The CDR3: CAWMEGSSYGYTF. The DNA of the CDR3 is TGTGCCTGGATGGAGGGGAGTAGCTATGGCTACACCTTC.

The chain couples TRBV4-2 to TRBJ2-1, with TRBD1 matching 8 bases. CDR1 is LGHNA and CDR2 is YNFKEQ in the germline V gene. The CDR3 is 15 amino acids. The J segment lost 8 bases and the V segment lost 0 bases, leaving 6 bases of the junction unmatched. CDR3 coding DNA: TGTGCCAGCAGCCAAGAGAGGACAGGGTCCCATGAGCAGTTCTTC. Translating gives CASSQERTGSHEQFF.

J is TRBJ1-2 and V is TRBV2, with D unresolved. The CDR3 has 10 residues. V gave up 7 bases and J gave up 3 bases, with 3 bases separating them. Per germline, CDR1 SNHLY and CDR2 FYNNEI. The chain's CDR3 is CASNDYGYTF. As DNA, the CDR3 is TGTGCCAGCAATGACTATGGCTACACCTTC.